One and the same sample provided the 4 T cell receptor beta chains below, sequenced in a study of T cell repertoires in cytomegalovirus infection. TCRdb recomputed calls from the reads with MiXCR, one row per CDR3 protein. Of 560,000 or so distinct CDR3 sequences in the sample, approximately 17% are singletons; the top ten hold 20% to 30%. Source material: CD8+ T cells from PBMCs. These receptor sequences come from a human donor in good health (CMV status not recorded). Some clones in this sample may be carry-over from other donors' samples.

As concerns this clonotype: An end of the junction differs from the germline gene, which may be a read error. The chain links TRBV7-2 to TRBJ2-7; perhaps D is TRBD1 or TRBD2 (6 bases each). The germline V gene encodes CDR1 SGHTA and CDR2 FQGNSA. The CDR3 loop spans 16 amino acids. CDR3 region: CASSLSAGHLTYEKYF. Written as DNA, the CDR3 is TGTGCTAGCAGCTTATCCGCGGGACACCTTACCTACGAGAAGTACTTC.

At least ten counts were recorded for this clonotype. The chain links TRBV12-3 or TRBV12-4 to TRBJ1-4; tentatively, D is TRBD1 (6 bases). The CDR3 is 15 residues long. V was clipped by 6 bases and J by 8 bases, with 19 bases between them. CDR3 sequence (DNA): TGTGCCAGCAGGCAAACAGGGAGGGAGAGGGAAAAACTGTTTTTT. Translated, it gives CASRQTGREREKLFF.

CDR3: CSRDREGYGYTF. The CDR3 region has the DNA TGCAGCCGGGACAGGGAAGGTTATGGCTACACCTTC. The rearrangement joins TRBV20-1 to TRBJ1-2; 9 nucleotides match TRBD1. Looked up from germline, CDR1 is DFQATT and CDR2 is SNEGSKA (reference sequence). The CDR3 contains 12 residues.

This clonotype was detected many times. The rearrangement joins TRBV2 to TRBJ2-1; 7 positions agree with TRBD2. Germline V gene lookup returns CDR1 SNHLY and CDR2 FYNNEI. This CDR3 contains 14 residues. V lost 8 bases, J lost 0 bases, and 4 bases stayed unmatched. CDR3 loop: CASPSGSSYNEQFF. The CDR3 nucleotides are TGTGCCAGCCCTAGCGGAAGCTCCTACAATGAGCAGTTCTTC.